This entry features one T cell receptor (beta chain) sequence. As originally analysed: Using reference gene primer amplification, nucleated cell counts were estimated. Sequencing was performed with immunoSEQ multiplex PCR; in TCRdb, only in-frame clones are kept and a portion is missing. V and J calls and clone size follow that table, whereas D and trimming were derived from the DNA. The sample has about 300,000 clones; under 90% are singletons. The length of the CDR3 is 17 residues. V was shortened by 0 bases and J by 0 bases, with 14 bases between the two germline ends. Germline-derived CDR1 and CDR2 are MNHNS and SASEGT. The sample comes from a study of blood T cell repertoires in COVID-19. About the research overall: Material from acute and convalescent COVID-19 was sourced from the United States, Italy and Spain. T cells, B-cell-depleted T cells, or PBMCs supplied cDNA or gDNA.

A Seattle source enrolled patients during active infection and followed them longitudinally. The source of this sequence is a young woman with COVID-19, enrolled during active disease. The gene calls are TRBV6-1 and TRBJ1-1, with TRBD1 as a possible D gene (5 bases). Sequences were obtained from peripheral blood. The DNA for the CDR3 is TGTGCCAGCAGTGAAGCGCATTCGGGGGGACTGAACACTGAAGCTTTCTTT. This gives the protein CASSEAHSGGLNTEAFF.